Following are 14 T cell receptor beta chains from one sample sequenced in a study of T cell changes during pregnancy in multiple sclerosis. Measured with immunoSEQ multiplex PCR; TCRdb has only the in-frame clones, and not every one. This table has some 28,000 clones, about 92% appearing once. The source material was CD4+ T cells from peripheral blood mononuclear cells, sampled after pregnancy. All receptors derive from a female donor with multiple sclerosis, enrolled in a pregnancy study.

This rearrangement joins TRBV19 to TRBJ2-3; the D gene is possibly TRBD2 (6 bases). Between the trimmed V and J ends, which lost 9 bases and 1 base, there was a span of 20 bases. This CDR3 is built from 16 residues. CDR1 is LNHDA and CDR2 is SQIVND in the germline V gene (reference sequence). CDR3 bases: TGTGCCAGCAGCACATTAAGGGGAGGCGGCACAGATACGCAGTATTTT. Translated, it gives CASSTLRGGGTDTQYF.

The chain is built from TRBV5-1 and TRBJ1-6; 9 bases map to TRBD1. Trimming took 3 bases from V and 8 from J; bases not matched to a gene: 9. Germline assignment: CDR1 SGHRS and CDR2 YFSETQ. The CDR3 extends over 16 amino acids. CDR3 region: CASSSTGQGADSPLHF. CDR3 DNA: TGCGCCAGCAGCTCAACGGGACAGGGTGCGGATTCACCCCTCCACTTT.

The J gene is TRBJ2-7, the V gene TRBV4-3, with D possibly being TRBD1 (6 bases). This CDR3 has 14 residues. Germline CDR1 is LGHNA and CDR2 is YSLEER. The V end was cut by 2 bases, the J end by 2 bases, with 10 bases between. The CDR3 reads CASSQQQGPYEQYF. The CDR3 DNA reads TGCGCCAGCAGCCAACAACAGGGTCCCTACGAGCAGTACTTC.

The CDR3 DNA reads as TGTGCCAGTAGTTCACAGGGGGCGCGGGAGACCCAGTACTTC. Protein sequence: CASSSQGARETQYF. This chain links TRBV19 with TRBJ2-5; TRBD1 agrees at 9 bases. Germline V gives CDR1 LNHDA, CDR2 SQIVND (reference sequence). With 5 bases clipped from V and 5 bases from J, the junction kept 6 bases outside the gene matches. The CDR3 has 14 residues. Full variable domain (missing parts from reference TRBV19 and TRBJ2-5): DGGITQSPKYLFRKEGQNVTLSCEQNLNHDAMYWYRQDPGQGLRLIYYSQIVNDFQKGDIAEGYSVSREKKESFPLTVTSAQKNPTAFYLCASSSQGARETQYFGPGTRLLVL.

The CDR3 protein is CASSYSIRPGETQYF. The CDR3 DNA follows: TGTGCCAGCAGTTACTCGATCAGACCGGGAGAGACCCAGTACTTC. The rearrangement links TRBV6-5 to TRBJ2-5; D not resolved. CDR1 and CDR2 (germline): MNHEY, SVGAGI. The V end was cut by 0 bases, the J end by 4 bases, with 12 bases between. The CDR3 has 15 residues.

The chain carries TRBV7-8 and TRBJ1-2; 7 positions match TRBD1. Germline CDR1 reads SGHVS; CDR2 reads FQNEAQ. The CDR3 runs to 18 residues. The ends lost 5 bases at V and 2 bases at J; junction bases unmatched: 17. The CDR3: CASSPLPGTERINYGYTF. DNA for the CDR3: TGTGCCAGCAGCCCCCTCCCTGGGACAGAAAGAATAAACTATGGCTACACCTTC.

V is TRBV11-1 and J is TRBJ2-1, with TRBD1 matching over 12 bases. Germline V CDR1 and CDR2: SGHAT, FQDESV (reference sequence). V was clipped by 2 bases and J by 6 bases; unmatched bases: 5. This CDR3 is 16 amino acids long. The CDR3 sequence is CASSLMGQGAINEQFF. The CDR3 nucleotides are TGTGCCAGCAGCTTAATGGGACAGGGGGCGATCAATGAGCAGTTCTTC.

The J gene is TRBJ1-5, the V gene TRBV12-5; D is perhaps TRBD1 (6 bases). Between the trimmed V and J ends, which lost 4 bases and 3 bases, there was a span of 25 bases. The CDR3 contains 19 residues. The germline V gene has CDR1 LGHNT and CDR2 FRNRAP. The CDR3 loop reads CASGWIRDKALVLNQPQHF. For the CDR3, the DNA is TGTGCTAGTGGTTGGATCCGGGACAAGGCCCTAGTCCTCAATCAGCCCCAGCATTTT. Drawing the rest from reference TRBV12-5 and TRBJ1-5, the complete variable domain is DARVTQTPRHKVTEMGQEVTMRCQPILGHNTVFWYRQTMMQGLELLAYFRNRAPLDDSGMPKDRFSAEMPDATLATLKIQPSEPRDSAVYFCASGWIRDKALVLNQPQHFGDGTRLSIL.

This sequence joins TRBV11-2 and TRBJ2-7, with D unresolved. Germline lookup yields CDR1 SGHAT and CDR2 FQNNGV. This CDR3 region has 16 residues. Trimming took off 2 bases at V and 4 bases at J, with 18 bases between the two ends. This CDR3 is CASSLRYGGTSYEQYF. DNA for the CDR3: TGTGCCAGCAGCTTACGTTACGGCGGTACCTCGTACGAGCAGTACTTC. Combining the CDR3 with reference TRBV11-2 and TRBJ2-7 gives the whole variable domain EAGVAQSPRYKIIEKRQSVAFWCNPISGHATLYWYQQILGQGPKLLIQFQNNGVVDDSQLPKDRFSAERLKGVDSTLKIQPAKLEDSAVYLCASSLRYGGTSYEQYFGPGTRLTVT.

V usage is TRBV6-5 and J usage is TRBJ1-5; perhaps TRBD1 as D (5 bases). CDR1 is MNHEY, CDR2 SVGAGI, per germline. V was trimmed by 5 bases and J by 2 bases, leaving 10 bases between them. The CDR3 spans 14 residues. The CDR3 DNA reads TGTGCCAGCAGTAAACAGGTGCGCAATCAGCCCCAGCATTTT. Protein product: CASSKQVRNQPQHF.

The rearrangement joins TRBV5-1 to TRBJ1-5; the D is unclear. Trimming left V 4 bases short and J 2 bases short, with 13 bases between. The length of the CDR3 is 15 residues. Per germline, CDR1 SGHRS and CDR2 YFSETQ. The CDR3 nucleotides are TGCGCCAGCAGCCTCTCGGGTTGGGGCAATCAGCCCCAGCATTTT. This gives the protein CASSLSGWGNQPQHF.

This clone came up once. In nucleotides, the CDR3 is TGCGCCAGCAGCGGCCAGACTAGCGGGGGGGCTGACATTCAGTACTTC. Encoded protein: CASSGQTSGGADIQYF. V usage is TRBV5-1 and J usage is TRBJ2-4, with 14 bases fitting TRBD2. Trimming cost V 4 bases and J 8 bases; bases outside gene matches: 8. Germline V gives CDR1 SGHRS, CDR2 YFSETQ. This CDR3 has 16 residues. The entire variable domain, with the rest obtained from reference TRBV5-1 and TRBJ2-4, is as follows: KAGVTQTPRYLIKTRGQQVTLSCSPISGHRSVSWYQQTPGQGLQFLFEYFSETQRNKGNFPGRFSGRQFSNSRSEMNVSTLELGDSALYLCASSGQTSGGADIQYFGAGTRLSVL.

A few counts support this clone. The chain links TRBV19 to TRBJ1-2; TRBD1 matches 8 bases. Per the germline V gene, CDR1 is LNHDA and CDR2 is SQIVND (reference sequence). The CDR3 length is 13 residues. Trimming cost V 6 bases and J 2 bases; bases outside gene matches: 2. The CDR3 nucleotides read TGTGCCAGTAGGGACAGGGCCAACTATGGCTACACCTTC. It encodes CASRDRANYGYTF. The complete variable domain, with remaining parts taken from reference TRBV19 and TRBJ1-2, reads DGGITQSPKYLFRKEGQNVTLSCEQNLNHDAMYWYRQDPGQGLRLIYYSQIVNDFQKGDIAEGYSVSREKKESFPLTVTSAQKNPTAFYLCASRDRANYGYTFGSGTRLTVV.

J is TRBJ2-1 and V is TRBV7-9; 8 bases align to TRBD2. There are 16 residues in the CDR3. Germline V lookup: CDR1 SEHNR, CDR2 FQNEAQ (reference sequence). V shed 5 bases and J 7 bases; nucleotides not matched to a gene: 13. The CDR3: CASSPDAGGVRNEQFF. In DNA, the CDR3 is TGTGCCAGCAGCCCCGACGCCGGGGGGGTGAGAAATGAGCAGTTCTTC.